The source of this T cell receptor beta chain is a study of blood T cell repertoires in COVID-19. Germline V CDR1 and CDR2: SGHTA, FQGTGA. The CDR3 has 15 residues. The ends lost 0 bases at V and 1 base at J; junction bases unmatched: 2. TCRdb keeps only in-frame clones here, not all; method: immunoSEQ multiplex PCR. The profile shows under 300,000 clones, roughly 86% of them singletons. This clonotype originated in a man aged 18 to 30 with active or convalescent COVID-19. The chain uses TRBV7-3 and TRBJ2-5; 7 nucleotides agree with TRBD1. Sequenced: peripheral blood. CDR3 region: CASSLTGTAQETQYF. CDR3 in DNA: TGTGCCAGCAGCTTAACAGGGACAGCCCAAGAGACCCAGTACTTC.